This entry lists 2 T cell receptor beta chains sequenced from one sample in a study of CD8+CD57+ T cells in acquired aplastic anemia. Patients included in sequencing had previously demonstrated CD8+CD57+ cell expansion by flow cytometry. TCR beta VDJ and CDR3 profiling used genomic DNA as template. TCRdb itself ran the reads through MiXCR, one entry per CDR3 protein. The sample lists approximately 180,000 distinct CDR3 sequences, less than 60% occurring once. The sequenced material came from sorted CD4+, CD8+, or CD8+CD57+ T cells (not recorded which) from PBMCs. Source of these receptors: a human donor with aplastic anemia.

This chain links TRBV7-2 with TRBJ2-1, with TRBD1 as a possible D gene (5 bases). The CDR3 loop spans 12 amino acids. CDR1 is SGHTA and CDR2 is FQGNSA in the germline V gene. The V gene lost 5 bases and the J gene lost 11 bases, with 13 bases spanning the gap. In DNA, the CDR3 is TGTGCCAGCAGCCAAGTTGGGGCTCAGCAGTTCTTC. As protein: CASSQVGAQQFF.

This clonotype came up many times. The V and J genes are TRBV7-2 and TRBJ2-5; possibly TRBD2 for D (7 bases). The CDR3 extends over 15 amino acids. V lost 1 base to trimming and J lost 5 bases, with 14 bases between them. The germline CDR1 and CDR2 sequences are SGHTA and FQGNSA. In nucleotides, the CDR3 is TGTGCCAGCAGCTTAGAGGGCGGGGGCGGGGAGACCCAGTACTTC. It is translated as CASSLEGGGGETQYF.